This TCR beta chain appears in the sequencing data of a study of OX40 agonist ivuxolimab in advanced cancers. Profiling relied on immunoSEQ multiplex PCR, and the TCRdb table lists in-frame clones only, not all of them. The top ten hold 3% to 4.5% of the sample, which has nearly 80,000 clones, roughly 84% seen once. This clonotype was obtained from an adult with an advanced solid tumor such as melanoma, head and neck, liver or kidney cancer. The sequencing used CD4+ or CD8+ T cells sorted from blood, collected in a trial of the OX40 agonist ivuxolimab.

CDR3 DNA: TGTGCCTGGAGTCGGGGCCGAGATCAGCCCCAGCATTTT. Residues: CAWSRGRDQPQHF. This chain connects TRBV30 to TRBJ1-5; TRBD1 might be the D (5 bases). This CDR3 has 13 amino acids. Trimming stripped 2 bases from V and 5 bases from J, with 10 bases between. The germline V gene encodes CDR1 GTSNPN and CDR2 SVGIG (reference sequence).